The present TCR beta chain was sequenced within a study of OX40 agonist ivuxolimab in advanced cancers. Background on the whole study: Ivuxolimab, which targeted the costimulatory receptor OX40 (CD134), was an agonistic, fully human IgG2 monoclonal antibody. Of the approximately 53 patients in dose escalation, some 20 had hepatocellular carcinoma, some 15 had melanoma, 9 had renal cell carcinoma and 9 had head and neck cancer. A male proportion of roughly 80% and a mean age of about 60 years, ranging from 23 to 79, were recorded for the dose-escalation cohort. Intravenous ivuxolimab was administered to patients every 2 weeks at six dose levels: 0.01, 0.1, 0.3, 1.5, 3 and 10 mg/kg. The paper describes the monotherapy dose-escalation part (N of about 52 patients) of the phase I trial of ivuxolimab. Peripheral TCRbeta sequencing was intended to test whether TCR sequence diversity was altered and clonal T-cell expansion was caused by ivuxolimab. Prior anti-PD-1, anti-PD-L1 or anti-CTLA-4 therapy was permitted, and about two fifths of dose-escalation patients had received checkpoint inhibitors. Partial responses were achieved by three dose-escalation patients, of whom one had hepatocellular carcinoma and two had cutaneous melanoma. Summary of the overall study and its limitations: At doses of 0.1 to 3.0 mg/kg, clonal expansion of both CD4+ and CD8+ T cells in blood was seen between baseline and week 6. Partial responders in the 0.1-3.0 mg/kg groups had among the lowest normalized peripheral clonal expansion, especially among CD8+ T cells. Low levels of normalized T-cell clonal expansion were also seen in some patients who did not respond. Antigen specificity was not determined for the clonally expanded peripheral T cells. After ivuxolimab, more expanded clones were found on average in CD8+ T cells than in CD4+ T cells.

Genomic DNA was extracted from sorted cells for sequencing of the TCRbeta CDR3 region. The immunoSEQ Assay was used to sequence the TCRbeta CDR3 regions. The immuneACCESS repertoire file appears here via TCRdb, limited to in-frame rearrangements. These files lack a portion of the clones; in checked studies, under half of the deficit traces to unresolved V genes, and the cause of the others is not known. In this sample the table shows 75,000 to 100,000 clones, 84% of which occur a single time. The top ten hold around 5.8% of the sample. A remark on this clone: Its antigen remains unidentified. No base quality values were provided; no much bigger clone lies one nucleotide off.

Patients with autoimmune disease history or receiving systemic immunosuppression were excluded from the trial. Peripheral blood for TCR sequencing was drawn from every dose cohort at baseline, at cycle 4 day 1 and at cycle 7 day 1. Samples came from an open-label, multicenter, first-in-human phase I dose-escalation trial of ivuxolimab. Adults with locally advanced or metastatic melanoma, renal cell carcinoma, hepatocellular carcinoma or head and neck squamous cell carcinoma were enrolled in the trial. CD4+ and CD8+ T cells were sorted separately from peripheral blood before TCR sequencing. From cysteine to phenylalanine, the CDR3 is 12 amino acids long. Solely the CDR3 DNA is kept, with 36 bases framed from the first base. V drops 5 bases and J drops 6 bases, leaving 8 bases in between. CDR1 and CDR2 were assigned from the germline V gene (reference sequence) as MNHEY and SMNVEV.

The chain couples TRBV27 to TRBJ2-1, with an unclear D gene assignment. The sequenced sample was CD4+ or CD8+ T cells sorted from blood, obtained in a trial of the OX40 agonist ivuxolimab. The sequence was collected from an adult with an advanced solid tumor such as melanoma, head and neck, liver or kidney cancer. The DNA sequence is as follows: TGTGCCAGCAGTACAGTAGGCAATGAGCAGTTCTTC. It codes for CASSTVGNEQFF.